The rows below give T cell receptor beta chains drawn from one sample of a study of T cells in Graves' hyperthyroidism and ophthalmopathy. Each CDR3 protein gets one entry after TCRdb re-called the multiplex PCR reads with MiXCR. The sample has approximately 640,000 distinct CDR3 sequences, roughly 15% seen once. The source material was blood. Source of these receptors: a woman in her twenties or thirties with Graves' hyperthyroidism. The CDR3 runs from the conserved cysteine through the conserved F or W. A D gene is named only where the DNA matches it firmly. Only some rows state a clone size, as once, few, many or a class for expanded clones.

J,V,size,D,DNA,CDR3
TRBJ2-2,TRBV6-1,many,TRBD2,TGTGCCAGCAGGAGACTAGCGGGAGGGAACACCGGGGAGCTGTTTTTT,CASRRLAGGNTGELFF
TRBJ1-4,TRBV20-1,NA,NA,TGCAGTGGATACGGTGAAACTAATGAAAAACTGTTTTTT,CSGYGETNEKLFF
TRBJ2-7,TRBV11-3,NA,NA,TGTGCCAGCAGCTTAGGTGGGGGGTCCGAGCAGTACTTC,CASSLGGGSEQYF
TRBJ2-5,TRBV18,many,NA,TGTGCCAGCTCACCCGAACAAGAGACCCAGTACTTC,CASSPEQETQYF
TRBJ2-2,TRBV6-4,NA,TRBD2,TGTGCCAGCGCCGGGACTAGCTTACCCGGGGAGCTGTTTTTT,CASAGTSLPGELFF
TRBJ1-1,TRBV20-1,few,TRBD1,TGCAGTGCTAGGGGGACAGGGAAGAGGAACACTGAAGCTTTCTTT,CSARGTGKRNTEAFF
TRBJ2-6,TRBV14,NA,TRBD1,TGTGCCAGCAGCCCGGGTACGGGACAGTCCTCTGGGGCCAACGTCCTGACTTTC,CASSPGTGQSSGANVLTF
TRBJ2-2,TRBV7-9,NA,TRBD1,TGTGCCAGCAGCCCCCAGACAGGGGCCACCGGGGAGCTGTTTTTT,CASSPQTGATGELFF
TRBJ2-7,TRBV7-2,many,NA,TGTGCCAGCAGTTGGGGGCACGAGCAGTACTTC,CASSWGHEQYF
TRBJ1-6,TRBV19,once,NA,TGTGCCAGTAGGGCCGAAGGAAGGGCAAATTCACCCCTCCACTTT,CASRAEGRANSPLHF